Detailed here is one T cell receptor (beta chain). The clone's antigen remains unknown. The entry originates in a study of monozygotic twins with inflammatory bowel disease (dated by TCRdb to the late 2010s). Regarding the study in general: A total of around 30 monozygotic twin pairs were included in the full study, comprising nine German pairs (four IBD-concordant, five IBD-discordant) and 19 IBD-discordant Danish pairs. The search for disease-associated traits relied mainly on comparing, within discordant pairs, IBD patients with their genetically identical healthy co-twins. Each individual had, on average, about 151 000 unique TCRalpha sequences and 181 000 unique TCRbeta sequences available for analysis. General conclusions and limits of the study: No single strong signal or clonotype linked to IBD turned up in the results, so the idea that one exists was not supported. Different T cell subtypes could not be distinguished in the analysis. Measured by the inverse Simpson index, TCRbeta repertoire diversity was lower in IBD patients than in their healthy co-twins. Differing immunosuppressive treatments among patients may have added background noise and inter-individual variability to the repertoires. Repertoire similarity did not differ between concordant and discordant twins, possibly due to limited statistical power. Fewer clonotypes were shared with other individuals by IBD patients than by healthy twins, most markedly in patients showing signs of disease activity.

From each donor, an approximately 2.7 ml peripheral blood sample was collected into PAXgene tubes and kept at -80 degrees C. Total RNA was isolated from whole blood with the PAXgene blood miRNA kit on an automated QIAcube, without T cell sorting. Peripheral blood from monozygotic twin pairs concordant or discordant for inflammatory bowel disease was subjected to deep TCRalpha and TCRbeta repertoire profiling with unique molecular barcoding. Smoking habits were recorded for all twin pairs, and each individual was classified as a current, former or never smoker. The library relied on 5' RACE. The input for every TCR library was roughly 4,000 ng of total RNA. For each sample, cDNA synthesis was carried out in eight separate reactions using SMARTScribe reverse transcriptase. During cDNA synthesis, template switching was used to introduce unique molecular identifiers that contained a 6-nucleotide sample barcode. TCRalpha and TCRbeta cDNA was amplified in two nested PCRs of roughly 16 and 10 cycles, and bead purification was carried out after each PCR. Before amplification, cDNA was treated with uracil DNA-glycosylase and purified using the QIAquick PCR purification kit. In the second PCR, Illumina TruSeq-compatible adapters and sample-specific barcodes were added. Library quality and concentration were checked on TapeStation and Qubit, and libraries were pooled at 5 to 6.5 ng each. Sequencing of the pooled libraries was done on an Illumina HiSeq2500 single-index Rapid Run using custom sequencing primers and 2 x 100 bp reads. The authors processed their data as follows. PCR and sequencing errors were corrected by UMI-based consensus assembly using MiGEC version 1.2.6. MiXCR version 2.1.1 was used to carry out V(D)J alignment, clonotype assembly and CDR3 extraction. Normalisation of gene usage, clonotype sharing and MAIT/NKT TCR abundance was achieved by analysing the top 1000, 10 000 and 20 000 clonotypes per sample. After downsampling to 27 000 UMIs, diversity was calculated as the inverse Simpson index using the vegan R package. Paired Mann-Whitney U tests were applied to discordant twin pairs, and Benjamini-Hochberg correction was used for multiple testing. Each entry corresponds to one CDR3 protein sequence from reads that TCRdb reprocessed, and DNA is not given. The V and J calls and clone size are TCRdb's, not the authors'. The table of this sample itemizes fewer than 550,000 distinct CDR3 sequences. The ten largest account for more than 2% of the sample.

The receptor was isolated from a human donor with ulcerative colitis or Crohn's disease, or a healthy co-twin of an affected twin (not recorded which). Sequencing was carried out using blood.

The CDR3 sequence is CASSQGSGGSRNEQFF. The V gene is TRBV3-1 and the J gene is TRBJ2-1; checking the TCRdb D call of TRBD2 is not possible without DNA. The CDR3 has 16 amino acids, counting the end cysteine and phenylalanine. No DNA sequence was recorded. Reading the germline V gene (reference sequence) gives CDR1 LGHDT and CDR2 YNNKEL.